The 21 T cell receptor beta chains reported below all come from one sample, sequenced in a study of blood T cell repertoires in COVID-19. Assay: immunoSEQ multiplex PCR; the TCRdb copy retains only in-frame clones and omits some. The sample consists of about 70,000 clones, roughly 85% of them appearing once. Input material: peripheral blood. The receptors shown here come from a woman of 80 years or more with acute or convalescent COVID-19.

CDR3 nucleotide sequence: TGCGCCAGCAGCTTGGTGAGCGGGGGGGAAGAGACCCAGTACTTC. Residues: CASSLVSGGEETQYF. The gene calls are TRBV5-1 and TRBJ2-5; the match to TRBD2 covers 10 bases. V shed 0 bases, J shed 3 bases, and the junction held 2 bases outside the gene matches. This CDR3 is built from 15 residues. The germline V gene encodes CDR1 SGHRS and CDR2 YFSETQ.

The chain has TRBV13 and TRBJ2-5, with 7 nucleotides matching TRBD2. CDR3 size: 17 residues. V gave up 4 bases and J gave up 4 bases; unmatched junction bases: 15. Germline V gene data show CDR1 as PRHDT and CDR2 as FYEKMQ (reference sequence). CDR3 sequence (DNA): TGTGCCAGCAGCTACCGACTAGCTGGGCGGTATCGAGAGACCCAGTACTTC. It specifies CASSYRLAGRYRETQYF.

The chain links TRBV2 to TRBJ1-4; possible D gene TRBD1, 6 bases. Germline V gene lookup returns CDR1 SNHLY and CDR2 FYNNEI. Between the trimmed V and J ends, which lost 3 bases and 0 bases, there was a span of 14 bases. The CDR3 totals 17 residues. This CDR3 reads CASSEQGIVATNEKLFF. DNA for the CDR3: TGTGCCAGCAGTGAGCAGGGGATCGTTGCAACTAATGAAAAACTGTTTTTT.

The V and J genes are TRBV3-1 (or the pseudogene TRBV3-2) and TRBJ1-2; D perhaps matches TRBD1 (6 bases). This CDR3 is built from 13 residues. V lost 1 base and J 9 bases, leaving 12 bases between the germline ends. Germline assignment: CDR1 LGHDT and CDR2 YNNKEL (reference sequence). The CDR3 nucleotides are TGTGCCAGCAGCCAAGGGACAGCACCTCGCTACACCTTC. This codes for CASSQGTAPRYTF.

This clone was seen a single time. The chain joins TRBV5-5 to TRBJ2-5, with D perhaps matching TRBD1 (5 bases). Germline V gives CDR1 SGHKS, CDR2 YYEKEE (reference sequence). The CDR3 contains 15 residues. V lost 1 base, J lost 10 bases, and 20 bases lay in between. The CDR3 region is CASSLILSYQGNQYF. CDR3 nucleotides: TGTGCCAGCAGCTTGATCCTTTCTTACCAGGGTAACCAGTACTTC. Together with reference TRBV5-5 and TRBJ2-5, the CDR3 gives the full variable domain: DAGVTQSPTHLIKTRGQQVTLRCSPISGHKSVSWYQQVLGQGPQFIFQYYEKEERGRGNFPDRFSARQFPNYSSELNVNALLLGDSALYLCASSLILSYQGNQYFGPGTRLLVL.

This rearrangement joins TRBV3-1 (or the pseudogene TRBV3-2) to TRBJ1-6, with a weak D call TRBD1 (5 bases). The V end lost 4 bases, the J end lost 13 bases, and 26 bases lay between the germline ends. This CDR3 spans 17 amino acids. Germline V gives CDR1 LGHDT, CDR2 YNNKEL (reference sequence). The CDR3 here is CASSLSRGRGPQRPLHF. Here the CDR3 DNA reads TGTGCCAGCAGCCTATCCCGGGGGAGGGGCCCCCAAAGGCCCCTCCACTTT.

This clone was found a few times. The chain combines TRBV6-2 or TRBV6-3 with TRBJ2-1; 15 nucleotides match TRBD2. The trim removed 3 bases at V and 6 bases at J, leaving 3 bases unmatched. CDR1 and CDR2 (germline): MNHEY, SVGEGT. The CDR3 consists of 16 residues. The CDR3 loop reads CASSYGTSGGFNEQFF. The CDR3 coding sequence is TGTGCCAGCAGTTATGGGACTAGCGGGGGGTTCAATGAGCAGTTCTTC.

The table lists this clone with a count of one. The chain is built from TRBV5-1 and TRBJ2-7; tentative D call: TRBD2 (5 bases). Trimming removed 4 bases at V and 2 bases at J, with 13 bases between. The germline V gene encodes CDR1 SGHRS and CDR2 YFSETQ. The CDR3 contains 14 residues. CDR3 residues: CASSTADSPYEQYF. Here the CDR3 DNA reads TGCGCCAGCAGCACAGCGGATTCCCCCTACGAGCAGTACTTC.

A note on this clone: Other DNA sequences in this sample translate to the same CDR3. The V gene is TRBV27, the J gene TRBJ2-3; D is unresolved. V was pared by 3 bases and J by 4 bases, with 8 bases between. The CDR3 contains 13 residues. Per germline, CDR1 MNHEY and CDR2 SMNVEV (reference sequence). DNA for the CDR3: TGTGCCAGCAGTTTGTATACAGCAGATACGCAGTATTTT. Its translation is CASSLYTADTQYF.

The V call is TRBV10-3, the J call TRBJ1-1; D unclear. The germline CDR1 and CDR2 sequences are ENHRY and SYGVKD. The length of the CDR3 is 14 residues. The V end was cut by 4 bases, the J end by 3 bases, with 12 bases between. The CDR3 loop is CAISGGGIYTEAFF. The DNA of the CDR3 is TGTGCCATCAGTGGTGGCGGGATTTACACTGAAGCTTTCTTT.

The V gene is TRBV2, the J gene TRBJ2-3, with a weak D call TRBD2 (6 bases). Per germline, CDR1 SNHLY and CDR2 FYNNEI. The V gene lost 7 bases and the J gene lost 2 bases, with 19 bases spanning the gap. CDR3 length equals 16 residues. In DNA form, the CDR3 reads TGTGCCAGCACCCCACAAGGGCGGGGAGACACAGATACGCAGTATTTT. Its protein product is CASTPQGRGDTDTQYF.

This clone appeared a single time. The rearrangement joins TRBV5-8 to TRBJ1-1, with 7 bases fitting TRBD1. The CDR3 is 14 amino acids. V dropped 2 bases and J dropped 1; count of bases not matched to a gene: 2. Germline V gene lookup returns CDR1 SGHTS and CDR2 YDEGEE. CDR3 DNA sequence: TGTGCCAGCAGCTTCGACAGGGCGAACACTGAAGCTTTCTTT. Amino acid sequence: CASSFDRANTEAFF.

The J gene is TRBJ2-6, the V gene TRBV11-2, with D perhaps TRBD1 (6 bases). The CDR3 contains 19 residues. Germline V gene data show CDR1 as SGHAT and CDR2 as FQNNGV. V was trimmed by 1 base and J by 0 bases, leaving 16 bases between them. The CDR3 here is CASSLGGSRGSSGANVLTF. The CDR3 DNA reads as TGTGCCAGCAGCTTAGGGGGTTCCAGGGGAAGCTCTGGGGCCAACGTCCTGACTTTC.

V gene TRBV18 combines with J gene TRBJ2-4; D is undetermined. V was trimmed by 2 bases and J by 6 bases, leaving 11 bases between them. CDR3 length: 14 amino acids. Germline loops: CDR1 KGHSH, CDR2 LQKENI. CDR3 nucleotide sequence: TGTGCCAGCTCACCAACGCCTAACCTAAACATTCAGTACTTC. Protein sequence: CASSPTPNLNIQYF.

This clone showed up many times. The J gene is TRBJ1-2, the V gene TRBV20-1; D is perhaps TRBD1 (6 bases). V lost 3 bases and J 2 bases, leaving 13 bases between the germline ends. From germline, CDR1 is DFQATT and CDR2 SNEGSKA (reference sequence). The CDR3 contains 14 residues. In DNA, the CDR3 is TGCAGTGCTAGTGGGGACATTCTGAACTATGGCTACACCTTC. Protein product: CSASGDILNYGYTF.

The chain employs TRBV7-6 and TRBJ1-2; tentatively, D is TRBD1 (5 bases). V lost 4 bases, J lost 6 bases, and 12 bases lay in between. Germline V gene lookup returns CDR1 SGHVS and CDR2 FNYEAQ. The CDR3 loop spans 13 amino acids. As DNA, the CDR3 is TGTGCCAGCAGCTCCGGGGGAGGGGATGGCTACACCTTC. Its protein product is CASSSGGGDGYTF.

This clone turned up a few times. The chain combines TRBV5-6 with TRBJ1-4, with D uncertain. CDR3 length equals 16 residues. Germline values: CDR1 SGHDT, CDR2 YYEEEE. V was trimmed by 5 bases and J by 5 bases, leaving 19 bases between them. The CDR3 here is CASSSLEGTHNEKLFF. The CDR3 region has the DNA TGTGCCAGCAGTTCCCTTGAGGGCACGCACAATGAAAAACTGTTTTTT.

The V call is TRBV9, the J call TRBJ1-1; D is possibly TRBD1 (5 bases). CDR3 length: 14 residues. Per the germline V gene, CDR1 is SGDLS and CDR2 is YYNGEE. Between the trimmed V and J ends, which lost 4 bases and 0 bases, there was a span of 10 bases. In nucleotides, the CDR3 is TGTGCCAGCAGCTGGGGCTTAATGAACACTGAAGCTTTCTTT. This codes for CASSWGLMNTEAFF.

This chain links TRBV2 with TRBJ2-7, with TRBD1 matching over 7 bases. There are 14 residues in the CDR3. Germline loops: CDR1 SNHLY, CDR2 FYNNEI. Trimming took 5 bases from V and 6 from J; bases not matched to a gene: 10. The CDR3 spells CASSTTGFFGEQYF. In nucleotides, the CDR3 is TGTGCCAGCAGTACGACAGGGTTTTTCGGCGAGCAGTACTTC.

V usage is TRBV5-5 and J usage is TRBJ1-3, with D possibly matching TRBD1 (6 bases). The CDR3 extends over 15 amino acids. V was trimmed by 3 bases and J by 0 bases, leaving 10 bases between them. Germline V CDR1 and CDR2: SGHKS, YYEKEE (reference sequence). The CDR3 nucleotides read TGTGCCAGCAGCTCGGGACACAGCTCTGGAAACACCATATATTTT. Protein sequence: CASSSGHSSGNTIYF.

The chain is built from TRBV7-9 and TRBJ1-1; 8 bases are a match to TRBD1. The CDR3 contains 15 residues. The germline gives CDR1 SEHNR, CDR2 FQNEAQ (reference sequence). The V segment lost 5 bases and the J segment 1 base; nucleotides outside the gene matches: 6. CDR3 loop: CASSPGDRSNTEAFF. The CDR3 coding sequence is TGTGCCAGCAGCCCAGGGGACAGGTCGAACACTGAAGCTTTCTTT.